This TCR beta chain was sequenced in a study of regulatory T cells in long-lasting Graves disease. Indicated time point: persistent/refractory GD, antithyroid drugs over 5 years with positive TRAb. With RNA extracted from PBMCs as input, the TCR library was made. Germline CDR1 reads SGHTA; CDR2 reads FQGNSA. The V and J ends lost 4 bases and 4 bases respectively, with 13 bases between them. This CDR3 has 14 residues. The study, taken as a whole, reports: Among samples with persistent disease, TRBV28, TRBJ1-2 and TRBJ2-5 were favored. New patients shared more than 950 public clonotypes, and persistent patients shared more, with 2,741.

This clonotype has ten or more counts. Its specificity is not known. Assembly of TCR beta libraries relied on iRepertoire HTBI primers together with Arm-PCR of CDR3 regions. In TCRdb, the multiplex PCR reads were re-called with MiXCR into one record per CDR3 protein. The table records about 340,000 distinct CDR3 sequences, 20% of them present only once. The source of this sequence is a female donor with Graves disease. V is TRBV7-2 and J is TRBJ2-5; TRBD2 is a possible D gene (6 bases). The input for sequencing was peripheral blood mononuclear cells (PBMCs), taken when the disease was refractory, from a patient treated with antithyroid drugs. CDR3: CASSSRYGGETQYF. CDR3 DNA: TGTGCCAGCAGCTCCCGGTACGGGGGAGAGACCCAGTACTTC.